This is a list of T cell receptor beta chains from one sample in a study of Graves' ophthalmopathy and Graves' hyperthyroidism. Each CDR3 protein is one row after TCRdb ran MiXCR on the multiplex PCR reads. The sample includes almost 400,000 distinct CDR3 sequences, about 16% of them seen just once. The sequenced sample was peripheral blood. Receptors were obtained from a woman aged 18 to 35 with Graves' ophthalmopathy. CDR3s include the opening cysteine and the closing phenylalanine or tryptophan. A D gene is named only where the DNA matches it firmly. The listing skips clone size in some rows; elsewhere it reads once, few, many or a size class.

abundance	d_gene	v_gene	j_gene	CDR3nt	CDR3aa
many	-	TRBV30	TRBJ1-5	TGTGCCTGGAGTGCCAGTGTATATCAGCCCCAGCATTTT	CAWSASVYQPQHF
many	-	TRBV12-3/TRBV12-4	TRBJ2-2	TGTGCCAGCCCTAGAGGAAGGAACACCGGGGAGCTGTTTTTT	CASPRGRNTGELFF
-	-	TRBV6-5	TRBJ1-1	TGTGCCAGCAGTTACCCCAGATCCATGAACACTGAAGCTTTCTTT	CASSYPRSMNTEAFF
many	-	TRBV6-2/TRBV6-3	TRBJ2-7	TGTGCCAGCAGTTACACGCAGGGTCCCTACGAGCAGTACTTC	CASSYTQGPYEQYF
-	TRBD1	TRBV7-8	TRBJ1-5	TGTGCCAGCAGCTTCCGGGACAGGGGTCAGCCCCAGCATTTT	CASSFRDRGQPQHF
many	TRBD1	TRBV10-2	TRBJ1-1	TGCGCCAGTGACAGGGGCCCGAACACTGAAGCTTTCTTT	CASDRGPNTEAFF
-	TRBD2	TRBV15	TRBJ2-7	TGTGCCACCAGCCCAGAACTAGCGGATAACTACGAGCAGTACTTC	CATSPELADNYEQYF
few	-	TRBV12-3/TRBV12-4	TRBJ1-5	TGTGCCAGCAGTTTGGAGGGGGTGCAAACTCAGCCCCAGCATTTT	CASSLEGVQTQPQHF
many	-	TRBV12-3/TRBV12-4	TRBJ1-5	TGTGCCAGCAGTTTAAAAAAGGGCAATCAGCCCCAGCATTTT	CASSLKKGNQPQHF
once	-	TRBV15	TRBJ2-1	TGTGCCACCAGCAGCGGGCCTAAGGACGGTGGCTACAATGAGCAGTTCTTC	CATSSGPKDGGYNEQFF
-	-	TRBV7-9	TRBJ1-1	TGTGCCAGCAGCTTAGATATACAGGCCGCTGGAGCTTTCTTT	CASSLDIQAAGAFF
many	-	TRBV6-1	TRBJ2-3	TGTGCCAGCAGTGAAGCTGGAAGGGCAGATACGCAGTATTTT	CASSEAGRADTQYF
many	-	TRBV29-1	TRBJ1-1	TGCAGCGTGGGCCCGAAGGAGGCTTTCTTT	CSVGPKEAFF
many	-	TRBV9	TRBJ1-1	TGTGCCAGCAGCCCCCTTGGGGGGTACACTGAAGCTTTCTTT	CASSPLGGYTEAFF
few	TRBD2	TRBV24-1	TRBJ2-5	TGTGCCACCAGTGAGCCTAGCGGGAGAGGTGATTTGGAGACCCAGTACTTC	CATSEPSGRGDLETQYF
many	-	TRBV12-3/TRBV12-4	TRBJ1-1	TGTGCCAGCAGGAGGGTAGGGGGGAACACTGAAGCTTTCTTT	CASRRVGGNTEAFF
-	TRBD2	TRBV12-3/TRBV12-4	TRBJ2-5	TGTGCCAGCACCTCTCGGGAGGGGCTAGCGGAAGAACAAGAGACCCAGTACTTC	CASTSREGLAEEQETQYF
many	-	TRBV10-3	TRBJ2-4	TGTGCCATCAGTGGGGATGGAGGGGGCGCGACCAAAAACATTCAGTACTTC	CAISGDGGGATKNIQYF
-	TRBD1	TRBV28	TRBJ2-5	TGTGCCAGCAGTGGGGACAGGGGAGAAGAGACCCAGTACTTC	CASSGDRGEETQYF
-	TRBD1	TRBV5-1	TRBJ2-7	TGCGCCAGCAGCCCCAACAGGGACAGGCCGGAGGAGCAGTACTTC	CASSPNRDRPEEQYF
many	TRBD1	TRBV6-2/TRBV6-3	TRBJ1-5	TGTGCCAGCAGCTCACGGGGCCGTGGGTCGGGACAGGGACATTTT	CASSSRGRGSGQGHF
many	TRBD1	TRBV18	TRBJ1-2	TGTGCCAGCTCTGCGGACAGGCATTCTGGCTACACCTTC	CASSADRHSGYTF
many	TRBD1	TRBV6-5	TRBJ1-1	TGTGCCAGCAGACCCACAGGGGGCTGGAACACTGAAGCTTTCTTT	CASRPTGGWNTEAFF
many	-	TRBV4-2	TRBJ2-7	TGTGCCAGCAGCCAAGATCTTCGCGGGACCTCCCCTGGGGCCTACTACGAGCAGTACTTC	CASSQDLRGTSPGAYYEQYF
many	TRBD1	TRBV12-3/TRBV12-4	TRBJ2-2	TGTGCCAGCACGGACAGGGCCAACACCGGGGAGCTGTTTTTT	CASTDRANTGELFF
many	-	TRBV6-2/TRBV6-3	TRBJ1-1	TGTGCCAGCAGCAACGACAGGCGCTTGAACACTGAAGCTTTCTTT	CASSNDRRLNTEAFF
-	-	TRBV5-1	TRBJ1-1	TGCGCCAGCACCCAACACCCGAACACTGAAGCTTTCTTT	CASTQHPNTEAFF
-	-	TRBV20-1	TRBJ1-5	TGCAGTGCTAGAGGACAGGATGGCGGTAGCAATCAGCCCCAGCATTTT	CSARGQDGGSNQPQHF
many	TRBD2	TRBV4-1	TRBJ2-7	TGCGCCAGCAGCCCTATCGGGAGGGGGGAATCCGAGCAGTACTTC	CASSPIGRGESEQYF
-	-	TRBV7-8	TRBJ2-7	TGTGCCAGCAGCATAGCCGCCGAGCAGTACTTC	CASSIAAEQYF
-	-	TRBV7-3	TRBJ2-7	TGTGCCAGCAGGACTGACGACTCCTACGAGCAGTACTTC	CASRTDDSYEQYF
-	TRBD1	TRBV12-3/TRBV12-4	TRBJ1-5	TGTGCCAGCAGTTTTCAGGGGGGTCAGCCCCAGCATTTT	CASSFQGGQPQHF
many	TRBD1	TRBV10-2	TRBJ1-5	TGCGCCAGCAGGGGGGGACAGTATCAGCCCCAGCATTTT	CASRGGQYQPQHF
many	-	TRBV12-3/TRBV12-4	TRBJ1-5	TGTGCCAGCAGGCGCGGGGATCAGCCCCAGCATTTT	CASRRGDQPQHF
many	-	TRBV7-2	TRBJ1-5	TGTGCCAGCAGCTTAAGGGCGATTAGCAATCAGCCCCAGCATTTT	CASSLRAISNQPQHF
many	TRBD2	TRBV7-2	TRBJ2-5	TGTGCCAGCAGCTCTCTAGCGGGAGGGCGACAAGAGACCCAGTACTTC	CASSSLAGGRQETQYF
many	TRBD2	TRBV7-2	TRBJ2-7	TGTGCCAGCAGCTTAGCGGGGACTAGCGGGAGTGACGAGCAGTACTTC	CASSLAGTSGSDEQYF
many	-	TRBV27	TRBJ1-2	TGTGCCAGCAGTTCCCGGGACCTCTATGGCTACACCTTC	CASSSRDLYGYTF
many	TRBD1	TRBV6-5	TRBJ1-1	TGTGCCAGCAGTTCAAGAGACAGGGGGAATACGAACACTGAAGCTTTCTTT	CASSSRDRGNTNTEAFF
many	TRBD1	TRBV6-5	TRBJ1-1	TGTGCCAGCAGTACAGGGGAAGTTTTTGAAGCTTTCTTT	CASSTGEVFEAFF
many	-	TRBV19	TRBJ1-2	TGTGCCAGTAGTATGGTTAGAGGGAACTATGGCTACACCTTC	CASSMVRGNYGYTF
many	-	TRBV10-3	TRBJ1-2	TGTGCCATCAGCGGAGGACACCCAGCTAACTATGGCTACACCTTC	CAISGGHPANYGYTF
-	TRBD2	TRBV12-3/TRBV12-4	TRBJ2-5	TGTGCCAGCAGTCCTAGCGGGGGGAGGTTGGAGACCCAGTACTTC	CASSPSGGRLETQYF
many	-	TRBV13	TRBJ2-7	TGTGCCAGCAGCGTGCAGGCCCGAGACTACGAGCAGTACTTC	CASSVQARDYEQYF
many	TRBD2	TRBV27	TRBJ2-5	TGTGCCAGCAGTTTAGTCTCGACTAGCCCTCGAGAGACCCAGTACTTC	CASSLVSTSPRETQYF
few	-	TRBV27	TRBJ2-7	TGTGCCAGCAAGCCGGGACGCGAGTCCTACGAGCAGTACTTC	CASKPGRESYEQYF
-	TRBD1	TRBV7-8	TRBJ1-2	TGTGCCAGCAGCCCCTCGCGACAGGGAGAGTACCTTAACTATGGCTACACCTTC	CASSPSRQGEYLNYGYTF
many	-	TRBV4-2	TRBJ2-2	TGTGCCAGCAGCCAAGCTTCGTTAGGGACGGATACCGGGGAGCTGTTTTTT	CASSQASLGTDTGELFF